These 25 T cell receptor beta chains came from one sample sequenced in a study of T cells in localized non-small cell lung cancer. Assay: immunoSEQ multiplex PCR; the TCRdb copy retains only in-frame clones and omits some. This table has 15,000 to 20,000 clones, about four fifths appearing once. The input for sequencing was peripheral blood, taken before any cancer treatment. These TCRs come from a male donor at least 60 years old with stage I lung adenocarcinoma.

The chain employs TRBV5-1 and TRBJ2-1; 9 bases align to TRBD1. CDR3 length: 17 residues. V shed 1 base and J 5 bases; nucleotides not matched to a gene: 10. In germline, CDR1 is SGHRS, CDR2 YFSETQ. In nucleotides, the CDR3 is TGCGCCAGCAGCTTGTATGGGGGGACAGGGCCCAACAATGAGCAGTTCTTC. It codes for CASSLYGGTGPNNEQFF.

The chain recombines TRBV10-3 with TRBJ2-3; 10 positions agree with TRBD1. The germline CDR1 and CDR2 sequences are ENHRY and SYGVKD. J was trimmed by 4 bases and V by 3 bases; bases with no gene match: 10. The CDR3 covers 17 residues. DNA for the CDR3: TGTGCCATCAGTGACTACACCCGGGACAGGGGCGCAGATACGCAGTATTTT. It specifies CAISDYTRDRGADTQYF.

The V and J genes are TRBV5-1 and TRBJ1-3; the match to TRBD1 covers 10 bases. V lost 2 bases to trimming and J lost 4 bases; unmatched junction nucleotides: 3. Germline V gene sequence: CDR1 SGHRS, CDR2 YFSETQ. The CDR3 loop spans 15 amino acids. Here the CDR3 reads CASSFDRGLGNTIYF. The CDR3 DNA is TGCGCCAGCAGCTTCGACAGGGGGCTCGGAAACACCATATATTTT.

This clone has a handful of counts. The CDR3 is CASSLTGTSGANVLTF. The CDR3 DNA is TGCGCCAGCAGCTTGACAGGGACCTCTGGGGCCAACGTCCTGACTTTC. This chain joins TRBV5-1 and TRBJ2-6; the D gene is possibly TRBD1 (6 bases). CDR1 is SGHRS and CDR2 is YFSETQ in the germline V gene. This CDR3 spans 16 amino acids. Trimming took 1 base from V and 0 from J, leaving 8 bases between them.

The V and J genes are TRBV6-1 and TRBJ2-1; possibly TRBD2 for D (5 bases). V lost 1 base and J lost 9, with 13 bases in between. Germline values: CDR1 MNHNS, CDR2 SASEGT. The CDR3 is made up of 14 amino acids. DNA of the CDR3: TGTGCCAGCAGTGAAGGGGCGGGCTACGGTGAGCAGTTCTTC. Protein product: CASSEGAGYGEQFF.

V gene TRBV5-8 combines with J gene TRBJ1-1; D unresolved. Germline V gives CDR1 SGHTS, CDR2 YDEGEE. Trimming stripped 5 bases from V and 5 bases from J, with 16 bases between. This CDR3 comprises 14 residues. CDR3 sequence (DNA): TGTGCCAGCAGAATGGAGGGTTGGGGAACTGAAGCTTTCTTT. Residues: CASRMEGWGTEAFF.

The DNA for the CDR3 is TGTGCCAGCAGCCCTACTAGCGGGAGGGCCACCGGGGAGCTGTTTTTT. Protein product: CASSPTSGRATGELFF. J is TRBJ2-2 and V is TRBV9; 13 bases match TRBD2. The length of the CDR3 is 16 residues. Per the germline V gene, CDR1 is SGDLS and CDR2 is YYNGEE. With 4 bases clipped from V and 4 bases from J, the junction kept 4 bases outside the gene matches.

The chain couples TRBV19 to TRBJ2-2; D perhaps matches TRBD2 (5 bases). Trimming shortened V by 1 base and J by 6 bases, and 12 bases separated the two germline ends. The CDR3 totals 15 residues. Germline CDR1 reads LNHDA; CDR2 reads SQIVND (reference sequence). CDR3 sequence reads: CASSIAGERAGELFF. The CDR3 bases are TGTGCCAGTAGTATAGCCGGGGAGAGGGCCGGGGAGCTGTTTTTT.

The rearrangement uses TRBV27 and TRBJ2-7; TRBD1 matches 10 bases. The germline gives CDR1 MNHEY, CDR2 SMNVEV (reference sequence). The CDR3 spans 17 residues. Trimming removed 8 bases from V and 1 base from J; junction bases left unmatched: 14. CDR3 protein: CASGLRGTGERSYEQYF. CDR3 DNA: TGTGCCAGCGGCCTTCGAGGGACAGGGGAGAGGTCCTACGAGCAGTACTTC.

The rearrangement uses TRBV5-8 and TRBJ2-5; D is unresolved. Germline V gene sequence: CDR1 SGHTS, CDR2 YDEGEE. With 4 bases removed from V and 5 bases from J, the gap between germline ends came to 18 bases. CDR3 size: 15 residues. CDR3 residues: CASSLSPGLGETQYF. Here the CDR3 DNA reads TGTGCCAGCAGCCTTAGCCCGGGCCTCGGGGAGACCCAGTACTTC.

This clone came up once. The J gene is TRBJ2-1, the V gene TRBV19; tentatively, D is TRBD1 or TRBD2 (5 bases each). The CDR3 is made up of 15 amino acids. V dropped 4 bases and J dropped 2 bases, with 12 bases sitting between them. Germline lookup yields CDR1 LNHDA and CDR2 SQIVND (reference sequence). This CDR3 reads CASSSSRGAYNEQFF. The CDR3 DNA reads TGTGCCAGTAGTAGCTCGCGAGGGGCCTACAATGAGCAGTTCTTC.

The chain joins TRBV7-9 to TRBJ2-7, with 12 bases matching TRBD1. Trimming at V came to 4 bases and at J to 5 bases, leaving 6 bases not matched to a gene. The germline gives CDR1 SEHNR, CDR2 FQNEAQ (reference sequence). The CDR3 is 15 residues long. DNA of the CDR3: TGTGCCAGCAGCTCCCCCGGGACAGGGGGCCACGAGCAGTACTTC. Translation gives CASSSPGTGGHEQYF.

In this sample, this clone turned up once. The V call is TRBV6-5, the J call TRBJ1-2; TRBD1 might be the D (6 bases). V shed 6 bases and J shed 8 bases, with 22 bases lying between them. The CDR3 has 15 amino acids. Germline V gene sequence: CDR1 MNHEY, CDR2 SVGAGI. CDR3 bases: TGTGCCAGCAGGACAACAGGGTCAGGGCGTCGAGGCTACACCTTC. Amino acid sequence: CASRTTGSGRRGYTF.

J is TRBJ2-5 and V is TRBV13; 8 nucleotides line up with TRBD2. Germline CDR1 PRHDT, CDR2 FYEKMQ (reference sequence). The J segment lost 2 bases and the V segment lost 5 bases, leaving 10 bases of the junction unmatched. This CDR3 region has 16 residues. The CDR3 loop is CASSHSGREDQETQYF. For the CDR3, the DNA is TGTGCCAGCAGCCACTCGGGGCGGGAGGATCAAGAGACCCAGTACTTC.

Comment on this clone: The final CDR3 position lacks the conserved phenylalanine or tryptophan, pointing to a likely read error. The DNA is left out, because the CDR3 cannot be placed on it with certainty; the CDR3 is given as TCRdb lists it. The chain has TRBV30 and TRBJ1-2; the listed D gene, TRBD1, was not tested against the DNA. The CDR3 is 8 residues long, counting both termini. CDR1 and CDR2 from the germline V gene are GTSNPN and SVGIG (reference sequence). The CDR3 loop is CASAQGGV.

The chain carries TRBV18 and TRBJ1-3; D call uncertain. The CDR3 has 15 amino acids. Per the germline V gene, CDR1 is KGHSH and CDR2 is LQKENI. Trimming removed 3 bases from V and 0 bases from J, with 9 bases in between. CDR3 amino acids: CASSPEVHSGNTIYF. The CDR3 bases are TGTGCCAGCTCACCGGAGGTCCACTCTGGAAACACCATATATTTT. The variable domain in full, with the rest retrieved from reference TRBV18 and TRBJ1-3, is NAGVMQNPRHLVRRRGQEARLRCSPMKGHSHVYWYRQLPEEGLKFMVYLQKENIIDESGMPKERFSAEFPKEGPSILRIQQVVRGDSAAYFCASSPEVHSGNTIYFGEGSWLTVV.

The CDR3 region is CASSLVLTSANRMGNEQFF. CDR3 sequence (DNA): TGTGCCAGCAGCTTAGTCTTAACTAGCGCTAATCGAATGGGGAATGAGCAGTTCTTC. This rearrangement joins TRBV7-6 to TRBJ2-1; TRBD2 matches 7 bases. V was clipped by 1 base and J by 7 bases; unmatched bases: 19. In germline, CDR1 is SGHVS, CDR2 FNYEAQ. There are 19 residues in the CDR3.

The chain uses TRBV7-9 and TRBJ1-5; no definite D call. The CDR3 loop spans 14 amino acids. The V and J ends lost 0 bases and 2 bases respectively, with 5 bases between them. Looked up from germline, CDR1 is SEHNR and CDR2 is FQNEAQ (reference sequence). The CDR3 DNA sequence: TGTGCCAGCAGCTTAGCGGGTGGCAATCAGCCCCAGCATTTT. This encodes CASSLAGGNQPQHF.

This clone was detected only once. The rearrangement uses TRBV2 and TRBJ2-7, with 11 bases aligning to TRBD2. The germline gives CDR1 SNHLY, CDR2 FYNNEI. The trim removed 1 base at V and 0 bases at J, leaving 5 bases unmatched. CDR3 length equals 17 residues. CDR3 in amino acids: CASSEDRTSGSSYEQYF. The CDR3 coding sequence is TGTGCCAGCAGTGAAGATAGAACTAGCGGGAGCTCCTACGAGCAGTACTTC.

The chain joins TRBV28 to TRBJ2-1, with 7 bases identical to TRBD1. Trimming removed 10 bases from V and 0 bases from J; junction bases left unmatched: 6. In germline, CDR1 is MDHEN, CDR2 SYDVKM. The CDR3 length is 14 residues. Here the CDR3 reads CATSGTASYNEQFF. DNA for the CDR3: TGTGCCACATCCGGGACAGCCTCCTACAATGAGCAGTTCTTC.

This clone was seen only a few times. The J gene is TRBJ2-1, the V gene TRBV27; the D gene could be TRBD1 or TRBD2 (5 bases each). CDR1 is MNHEY and CDR2 is SMNVEV in the germline V gene (reference sequence). The CDR3 spans 15 residues. V was cut by 5 bases and J by 6 bases, with 17 bases left in between. In DNA form, the CDR3 reads TGTGCCAGCAGTCCGATAACAGAGGGGTTCAATGAGCAGTTCTTC. Its protein is CASSPITEGFNEQFF.

The CDR3 sequence: CASSPLGGSTDTQYF. In DNA form, the CDR3 reads TGTGCCAGCTCACCTCTCGGGGGTAGCACAGATACGCAGTATTTT. The chain has TRBV18 and TRBJ2-3, with D perhaps matching TRBD2 (6 bases). V dropped 3 bases and J dropped 0 bases, with 10 bases sitting between them. Germline assignment: CDR1 KGHSH and CDR2 LQKENI. The CDR3 loop spans 15 amino acids.

The chain couples TRBV5-4 to TRBJ2-5, with 10 bases identical to TRBD1. Losses at the gene ends were 3 bases for V and 5 bases for J; bases not matched to a gene: 10. Germline CDR1 reads SGHNT; CDR2 reads YYREEE (reference sequence). This CDR3 comprises 16 residues. The CDR3 nucleotides read TGTGCCAGCAGCTCCCCCCGGACAGGGGGTAATGAGACCCAGTACTTC. Its protein is CASSSPRTGGNETQYF.

The chain joins TRBV9 to TRBJ2-2, with 11 bases aligning to TRBD2. With 3 bases clipped from V and 0 bases from J, the junction kept 7 bases outside the gene matches. CDR3 length equals 18 residues. From germline, CDR1 is SGDLS and CDR2 YYNGEE. The CDR3 region has the DNA TGTGCCAGCAGCGGCCTAGCGGGGGGAGATACGAACACCGGGGAGCTGTTTTTT. It is translated as CASSGLAGGDTNTGELFF. Variable domain in full (rest from reference TRBV9 and TRBJ2-2): DSGVTQTPKHLITATGQRVTLRCSPRSGDLSVYWYQQSLDQGLQFLIQYYNGEERAKGNILERFSAQQFPDLHSELNLSSLELGDSALYFCASSGLAGGDTNTGELFFGEGSRLTVL.

The V call is TRBV19, the J call TRBJ2-1; 7 bases map to TRBD2. V trimming: 3 bases; J trimming: 5 bases; junction bases outside the gene matches: 10. In germline, CDR1 is LNHDA, CDR2 SQIVND (reference sequence). This CDR3 is built from 16 residues. The CDR3 is CASSICRGVRDNEQFF. DNA of the CDR3: TGTGCCAGTAGTATCTGCCGGGGGGTTCGGGACAATGAGCAGTTCTTC.